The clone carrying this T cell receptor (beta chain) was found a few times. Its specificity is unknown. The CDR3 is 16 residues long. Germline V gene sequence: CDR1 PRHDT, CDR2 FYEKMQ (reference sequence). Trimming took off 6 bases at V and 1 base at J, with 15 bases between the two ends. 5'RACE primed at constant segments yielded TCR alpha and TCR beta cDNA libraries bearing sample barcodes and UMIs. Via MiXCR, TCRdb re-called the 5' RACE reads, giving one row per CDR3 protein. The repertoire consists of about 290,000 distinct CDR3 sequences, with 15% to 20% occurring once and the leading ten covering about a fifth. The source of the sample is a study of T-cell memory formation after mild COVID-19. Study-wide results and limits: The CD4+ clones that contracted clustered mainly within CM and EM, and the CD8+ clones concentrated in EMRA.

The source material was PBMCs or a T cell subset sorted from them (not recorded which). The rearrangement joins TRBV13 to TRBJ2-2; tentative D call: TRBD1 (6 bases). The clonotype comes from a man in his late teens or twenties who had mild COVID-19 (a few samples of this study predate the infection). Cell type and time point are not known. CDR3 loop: CASSLPQGGNTGELFF. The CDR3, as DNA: TGTGCCAGCAGTCTTCCCCAAGGGGGGAACACCGGGGAGCTGTTTTTT. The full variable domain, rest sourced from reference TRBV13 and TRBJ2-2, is AAGVIQSPRHLIKEKRETATLKCYPIPRHDTVYWYQQGPGQDPQFLISFYEKMQSDKGSIPDRFSAQQFSDYHSELNMSSLELGDSALYFCASSLPQGGNTGELFFGEGSRLTVL.